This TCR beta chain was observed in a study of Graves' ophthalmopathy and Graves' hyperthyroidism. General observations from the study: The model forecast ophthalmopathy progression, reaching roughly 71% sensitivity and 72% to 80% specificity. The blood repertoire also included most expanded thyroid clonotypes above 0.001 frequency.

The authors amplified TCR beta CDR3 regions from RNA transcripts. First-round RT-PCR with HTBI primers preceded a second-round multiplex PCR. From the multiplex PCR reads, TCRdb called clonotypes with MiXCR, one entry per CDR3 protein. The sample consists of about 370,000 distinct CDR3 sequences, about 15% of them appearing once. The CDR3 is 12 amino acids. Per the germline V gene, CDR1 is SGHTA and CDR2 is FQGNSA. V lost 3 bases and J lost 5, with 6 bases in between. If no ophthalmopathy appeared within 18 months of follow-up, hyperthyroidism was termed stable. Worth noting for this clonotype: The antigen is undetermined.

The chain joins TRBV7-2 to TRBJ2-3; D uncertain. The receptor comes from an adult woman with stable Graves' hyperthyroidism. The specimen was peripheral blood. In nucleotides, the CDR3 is TGTGCCAGCAGCTTGCATCGAGATACGCAGTATTTT. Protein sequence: CASSLHRDTQYF.